These 17 T cell receptor beta chains share one sample of origin, sequenced in a study of breast tumors, draining lymph nodes, adjacent tissues. TCRdb ran MiXCR on the multiplex PCR reads and lists one entry per CDR3 protein. The sample has some 52,000 distinct CDR3 sequences, roughly 41% seen once. Sequenced input: breast tumor tissue. The receptor source for this set is a female donor with breast cancer. Some clones in this sample may be carry-over from other donors' samples.

This clonotype occurred many times. The genes are TRBV7-2 and TRBJ2-3, with D hard to call. V dropped 1 base and J dropped 1 base, with 9 bases sitting between them. Germline-derived CDR1 and CDR2 are SGHTA and FQGNSA. This CDR3 region has 15 residues. In DNA form, the CDR3 reads TGTGCCAGCAGCTTAGGGGGTAAGGGCACAGATACGCAGTATTTT. This encodes CASSLGGKGTDTQYF.

A word on this clonotype: Germline and junction disagree at one end, which may indicate a read error. V usage is TRBV15 and J usage is TRBJ2-4; no definite D call. The better agreement between TRBJ2-7 and the DNA end casts doubt on the J call. This CDR3 spans 14 amino acids. Looked up from germline, CDR1 is LNHNV and CDR2 is YYDKDF (reference sequence). CDR3 residues: CAASSQSLGYEQYF. CDR3 DNA sequence: TGTGCCGCCAGCAGCCAATCGTTGGGGTACGAGCAGTACTTC.

The rearrangement links TRBV12-5 to TRBJ2-5, with D tentatively TRBD1 or TRBD2 (5 bases each). V gave up 3 bases and J gave up 9 bases, with 23 bases separating them. The CDR3 extends over 16 amino acids. CDR1 LGHNT and CDR2 FRNRAP come from the germline V gene. Written as DNA, the CDR3 is TGTGCTAGTGGTTTCGGACCAGCAGGGACCCGAGGGGCCCAGTACTTC. This translates into CASGFGPAGTRGAQYF.

This clonotype was picked up many times. This chain links TRBV20-1 with TRBJ2-5; a weak D match, TRBD2 (6 bases). In germline, CDR1 is DFQATT, CDR2 SNEGSKA (reference sequence). There are 14 residues in the CDR3. Trimming stripped 3 bases from V and 5 bases from J, with 16 bases between. This chain's CDR3 is CSASGDLGMETQYF. CDR3 DNA sequence: TGCAGTGCTAGTGGGGACTTGGGGATGGAGACCCAGTACTTC.

The chain combines TRBV29-1 with TRBJ1-3; D not resolved. Germline assignment: CDR1 SQVTM and CDR2 ANQGSEA. This CDR3 region has 11 residues. Deletions cut 7 bases from V and 7 bases from J, with 11 bases between. The CDR3 nucleotides read TGCAGCGCTGTTAGCGGGAACACCATATATTTT. Translating gives CSAVSGNTIYF. The full variable domain, its missing parts supplied by reference TRBV29-1 and TRBJ1-3, is SAVISQKPSRDICQRGTSLTIQCQVDSQVTMMFWYRQQPGQSLTLIATANQGSEATYESGFVIDKFPISRPNLTFSTLTVSNMSPEDSSIYLCSAVSGNTIYFGEGSWLTVV.

This clonotype was detected many times. A much larger clone is a single base away; this may be a read error. The genes are TRBV5-6 and TRBJ2-2; tentatively, D is TRBD2 (6 bases). Germline-derived CDR1 and CDR2 are SGHDT and YYEEEE. The V and J ends lost 0 bases and 4 bases respectively, with 13 bases between them. This CDR3 has 16 residues. The CDR3 sequence is CASSLVRSAGTGELFF. The CDR3 DNA reads as TGTGCCAGCAGCTTGGTTCGGTCAGCGGGCACCGGGGAGCTGTTTTTT.

Comments on this clonotype: Given a much more abundant clone one base away, this may be a read error. V usage is TRBV4-1 and J usage is TRBJ2-1; D is unclear. CDR3 length equals 14 residues. Per germline, CDR1 MGHRA and CDR2 YSYEKL. The CDR3 is CAGSQDPQYNEQFF. The DNA for the CDR3 is TGCGCCGGCAGCCAAGATCCGCAATACAATGAGCAGTTCTTC.

The chain has TRBV28 and TRBJ2-1; TRBD2 agrees at 11 bases. V lost 6 bases, J lost 4 bases, and 5 bases stayed unmatched. CDR3 length: 15 residues. CDR1 is MDHEN and CDR2 is SYDVKM in the germline V gene. This chain's CDR3 is CASRKTSGKYNEQFF. CDR3 DNA sequence: TGTGCCAGCAGAAAGACTAGCGGGAAATACAATGAGCAGTTCTTC.

This clonotype was counted ten times or more. A much larger clone lies one base from this, so it may be a read error. This rearrangement joins TRBV19 to TRBJ1-3; D is unclear. This CDR3 contains 13 residues. Germline CDR1 is LNHDA and CDR2 is SQIVND (reference sequence). The CDR3 sequence: CASSSNSGNTVYF. The CDR3 DNA reads as TGTGCCAGTAGTTCGAACTCTGGAAACACCGTATATTTT.

There are many counts of this clonotype. The V gene is TRBV6-6, the J gene TRBJ2-6; the D gene is possibly TRBD1 (6 bases). Germline loops: CDR1 MNHNY, CDR2 SVGAGI (reference sequence). CDR3 length: 15 residues. V was clipped by 7 bases and J by 4 bases, with 14 bases between them. In nucleotides, the CDR3 is TGTGCCAGCAACCACAACAGGGCCGGGGCCAACGTCCTGACTTTC. Protein product: CASNHNRAGANVLTF.

Ten or more counts support this clonotype. The chain joins TRBV5-8 to TRBJ2-3, with D maybe TRBD1 (6 bases). The CDR3 is made up of 14 amino acids. Germline CDR1 and CDR2: SGHTS and YDEGEE. Trimming removed 4 bases at V and 2 bases at J, with 11 bases between. CDR3 DNA sequence: TGTGCCAGCAGCCAGACAGGCCCCACAGATACGCAGTATTTT. Its protein is CASSQTGPTDTQYF.

CDR3 bases: TGCAGCTCGGAGACTAGCGGGGGGTACGAGCAGTACTTC. Translating gives CSSETSGGYEQYF. The chain employs TRBV29-1 and TRBJ2-7, with 13 bases matching TRBD2. CDR1 is SQVTM and CDR2 is ANQGSEA in the germline V gene. This CDR3 contains 13 residues. The J segment lost 4 bases and the V segment lost 8 bases, leaving 5 bases of the junction unmatched.

The chain carries TRBV29-1 and TRBJ1-6; TRBD1 matches 9 bases. CDR1 and CDR2 (germline): SQVTM, ANQGSEA. The CDR3 totals 14 residues. J was trimmed by 7 bases and V by 4 bases; bases with no gene match: 5. The CDR3 DNA reads as TGCAGCGTTGGGACAGGGGCCCGGAATTCACCCCTCCACTTT. Translation: CSVGTGARNSPLHF.

This clonotype occurred many times. The J gene is TRBJ2-5, the V gene TRBV7-2; 7 nucleotides line up with TRBD1. Germline CDR1 SGHTA, CDR2 FQGNSA. V was clipped by 5 bases and J by 4 bases; unmatched bases: 4. The CDR3 extends over 13 amino acids. CDR3 sequence (DNA): TGTGCCAGCAGCCGACAGGGCGCAGAGACCCAGTACTTC. Its translation: CASSRQGAETQYF.

This clonotype was observed at least ten times. The rearrangement joins TRBV6-5 to TRBJ2-7, with TRBD2 identical over 10 bases. Germline loops: CDR1 MNHEY, CDR2 SVGAGI. This CDR3 spans 16 amino acids. Trimming at V came to 5 bases and at J to 7 bases, leaving 14 bases not matched to a gene. Here the CDR3 reads CASSHADSGRPLEQYF. CDR3 in DNA: TGTGCCAGCAGTCACGCAGATAGCGGGAGGCCTCTGGAGCAGTACTTC.

This clonotype occurred many times. V gene TRBV5-4 combines with J gene TRBJ2-6; D tentatively fits TRBD1 or TRBD2 (5 bases each). Germline lookup yields CDR1 SGHNT and CDR2 YYREEE (reference sequence). CDR3 length: 17 residues. Deletions cut 6 bases from V and 0 bases from J, with 16 bases between. The CDR3 DNA reads as TGTGCCAGCAACCCACAGAGGGGTGCCTCTGGGGCCAACGTCCTGACTTTC. Translating gives CASNPQRGASGANVLTF.

This clonotype was observed at least ten times. V and J are TRBV7-2 and TRBJ2-1; 7 positions match TRBD2. Trimming took 1 base from V and 7 from J; bases not matched to a gene: 10. Germline V gene data show CDR1 as SGHTA and CDR2 as FQGNSA. This CDR3 is built from 16 residues. The CDR3 DNA follows: TGTGCCAGCAGCTTAGGAAGCGGGACCCCTTGGAATGAGCAGTTCTTC. Its protein is CASSLGSGTPWNEQFF.